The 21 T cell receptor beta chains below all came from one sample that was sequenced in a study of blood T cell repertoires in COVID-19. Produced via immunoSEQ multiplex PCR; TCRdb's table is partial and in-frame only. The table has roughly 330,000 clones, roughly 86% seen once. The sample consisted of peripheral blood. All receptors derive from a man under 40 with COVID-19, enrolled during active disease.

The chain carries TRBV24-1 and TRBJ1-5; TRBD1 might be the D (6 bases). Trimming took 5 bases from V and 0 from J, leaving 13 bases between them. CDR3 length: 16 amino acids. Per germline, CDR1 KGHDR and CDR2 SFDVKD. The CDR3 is CATSGGRGYSNQPQHF. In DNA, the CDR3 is TGTGCCACCAGTGGTGGCAGGGGCTATAGCAATCAGCCCCAGCATTTT.

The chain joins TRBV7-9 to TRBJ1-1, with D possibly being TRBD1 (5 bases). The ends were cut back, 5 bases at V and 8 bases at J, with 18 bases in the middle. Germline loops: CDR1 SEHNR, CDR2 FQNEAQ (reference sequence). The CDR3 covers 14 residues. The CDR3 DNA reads TGTGCCAGCAGCCTAGAGGGGATGACTCAAGAAGCTTTCTTT. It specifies CASSLEGMTQEAFF. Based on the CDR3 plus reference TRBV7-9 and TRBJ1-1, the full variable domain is DTGVSQNPRHKITKRGQNVTFRCDPISEHNRLYWYRQTLGQGPEFLTYFQNEAQLEKSRLLSDRFSAERPKGSFSTLEIQRTEQGDSAMYLCASSLEGMTQEAFFGQGTRLTVV.

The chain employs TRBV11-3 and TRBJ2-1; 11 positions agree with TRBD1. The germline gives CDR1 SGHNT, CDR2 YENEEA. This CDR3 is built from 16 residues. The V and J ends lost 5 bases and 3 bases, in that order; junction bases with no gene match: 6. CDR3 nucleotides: TGTGCCAGCAGCCCCAGCGGGACAGGGGGCTACAATGAGCAGTTCTTC. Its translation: CASSPSGTGGYNEQFF.

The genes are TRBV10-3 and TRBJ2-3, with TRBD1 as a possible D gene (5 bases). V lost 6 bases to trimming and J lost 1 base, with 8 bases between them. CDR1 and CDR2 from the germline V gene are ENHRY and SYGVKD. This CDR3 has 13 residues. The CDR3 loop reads CAIRIQGTDTQYF. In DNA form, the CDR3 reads TGTGCCATCAGGATACAGGGCACAGATACGCAGTATTTT.

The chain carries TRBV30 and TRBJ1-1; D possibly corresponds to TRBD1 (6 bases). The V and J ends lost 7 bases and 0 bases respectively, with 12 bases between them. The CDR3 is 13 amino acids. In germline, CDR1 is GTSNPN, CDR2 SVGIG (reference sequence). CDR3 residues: CASGHHMNTEAFF. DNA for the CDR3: TGTGCCTCGGGACATCACATGAACACTGAAGCTTTCTTT.

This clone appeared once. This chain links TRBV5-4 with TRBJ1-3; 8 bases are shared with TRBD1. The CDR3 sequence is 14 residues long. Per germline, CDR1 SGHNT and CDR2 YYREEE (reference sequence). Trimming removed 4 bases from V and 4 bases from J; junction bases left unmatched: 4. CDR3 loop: CASSRRDRGNTIYF. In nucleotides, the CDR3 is TGTGCCAGCAGCCGCCGGGACAGGGGAAACACCATATATTTT.

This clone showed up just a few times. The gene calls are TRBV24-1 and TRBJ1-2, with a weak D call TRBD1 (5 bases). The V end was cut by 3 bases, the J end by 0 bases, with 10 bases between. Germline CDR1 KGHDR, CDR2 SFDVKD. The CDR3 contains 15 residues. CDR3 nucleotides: TGTGCCACCAGTGATCCCGCGACAGCTAACTATGGCTACACCTTC. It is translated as CATSDPATANYGYTF.

CDR3 DNA sequence: TGTGCCAGCAGCTCACAGGGTAGTCTCTCCTACGAGCAGTACTTC. Its translation: CASSSQGSLSYEQYF. The chain is built from TRBV2 and TRBJ2-7; tentative D call: TRBD1 (6 bases). The CDR3 is made up of 15 amino acids. Trimming removed 6 bases at V and 0 bases at J, with 15 bases between. Germline values: CDR1 SNHLY, CDR2 FYNNEI.

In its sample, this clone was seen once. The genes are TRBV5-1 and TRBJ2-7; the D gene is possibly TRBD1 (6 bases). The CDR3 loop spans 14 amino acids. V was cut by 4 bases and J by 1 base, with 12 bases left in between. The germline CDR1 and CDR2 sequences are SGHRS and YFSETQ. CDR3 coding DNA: TGCGCCAGCAGCGACCAGGGGCCTTCCTACGAGCAGTACTTC. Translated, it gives CASSDQGPSYEQYF.

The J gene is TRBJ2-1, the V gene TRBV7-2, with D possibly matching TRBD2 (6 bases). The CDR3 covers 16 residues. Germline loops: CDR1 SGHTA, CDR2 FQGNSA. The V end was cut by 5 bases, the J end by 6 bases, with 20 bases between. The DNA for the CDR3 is TGTGCCAGCAGCCAGCCGGGACTGCAAAGGGTCAATGAGCAGTTCTTC. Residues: CASSQPGLQRVNEQFF.

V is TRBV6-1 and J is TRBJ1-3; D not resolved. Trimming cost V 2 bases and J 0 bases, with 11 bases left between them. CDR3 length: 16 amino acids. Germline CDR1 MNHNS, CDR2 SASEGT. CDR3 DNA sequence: TGTGCCAGCAGTGAAAGGTTGGGCAGCTCTGGAAACACCATATATTTT. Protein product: CASSERLGSSGNTIYF.

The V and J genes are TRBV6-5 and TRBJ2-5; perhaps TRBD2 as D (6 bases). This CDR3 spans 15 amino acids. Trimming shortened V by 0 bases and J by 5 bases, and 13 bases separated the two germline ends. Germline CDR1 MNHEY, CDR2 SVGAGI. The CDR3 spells CASSYSFFRGETQYF. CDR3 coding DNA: TGTGCCAGCAGTTACTCGTTCTTCCGGGGGGAGACCCAGTACTTC.

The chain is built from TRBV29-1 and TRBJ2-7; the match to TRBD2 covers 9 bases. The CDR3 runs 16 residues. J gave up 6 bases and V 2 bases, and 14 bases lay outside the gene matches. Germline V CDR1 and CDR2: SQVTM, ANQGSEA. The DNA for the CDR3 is TGCAGCGTTGAAACGCGTACTAGCGGGCCGCCAGGCGAGCAGTACTTC. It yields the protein CSVETRTSGPPGEQYF.

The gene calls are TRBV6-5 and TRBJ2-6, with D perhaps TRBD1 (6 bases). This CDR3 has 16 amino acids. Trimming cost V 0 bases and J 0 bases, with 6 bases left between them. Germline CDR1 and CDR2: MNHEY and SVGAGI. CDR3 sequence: CASSYSTGSGANVLTF. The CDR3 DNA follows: TGTGCCAGCAGTTACTCGACAGGCTCTGGGGCCAACGTCCTGACTTTC.

DNA of the CDR3: TGTGCCAGCAGCTTAGAGGGTAGCGGGGCGTGGGAGCAGTTCTTC. It translates to CASSLEGSGAWEQFF. The chain carries TRBV7-9 and TRBJ2-1, with 8 bases lining up with TRBD2. In germline, CDR1 is SEHNR, CDR2 FQNEAQ (reference sequence). CDR3 length: 15 amino acids. The J segment lost 10 bases and the V segment lost 1 base, leaving 9 bases of the junction unmatched. Drawing the rest from reference TRBV7-9 and TRBJ2-1, the complete variable domain is DTGVSQNPRHKITKRGQNVTFRCDPISEHNRLYWYRQTLGQGPEFLTYFQNEAQLEKSRLLSDRFSAERPKGSFSTLEIQRTEQGDSAMYLCASSLEGSGAWEQFFGPGTRLTVL.

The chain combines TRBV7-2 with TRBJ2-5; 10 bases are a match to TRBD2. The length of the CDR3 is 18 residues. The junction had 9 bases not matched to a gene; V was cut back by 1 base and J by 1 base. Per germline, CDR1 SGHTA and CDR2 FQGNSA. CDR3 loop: CASSLVGVSGGTQETQYF. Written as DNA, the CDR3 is TGTGCCAGCAGCTTAGTAGGCGTTAGCGGGGGGACCCAAGAGACCCAGTACTTC.

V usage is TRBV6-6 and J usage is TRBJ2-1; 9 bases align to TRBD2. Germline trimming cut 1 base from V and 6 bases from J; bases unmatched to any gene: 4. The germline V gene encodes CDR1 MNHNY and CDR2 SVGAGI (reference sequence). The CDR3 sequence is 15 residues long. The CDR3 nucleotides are TGTGCCAGCAGTTACTTCGCTAGCGGGGTCAATGAGCAGTTCTTC. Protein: CASSYFASGVNEQFF.

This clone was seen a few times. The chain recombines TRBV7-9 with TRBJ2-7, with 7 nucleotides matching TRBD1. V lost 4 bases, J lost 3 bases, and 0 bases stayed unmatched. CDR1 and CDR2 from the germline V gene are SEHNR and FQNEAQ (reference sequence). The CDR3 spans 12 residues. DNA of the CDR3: TGTGCCAGCAGCTGGACAGGCTACGAGCAGTACTTC. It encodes CASSWTGYEQYF.

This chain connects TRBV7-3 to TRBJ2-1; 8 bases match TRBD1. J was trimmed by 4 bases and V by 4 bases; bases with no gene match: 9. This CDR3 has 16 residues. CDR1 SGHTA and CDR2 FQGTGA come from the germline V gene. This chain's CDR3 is CASSSTRDRIYNEQFF. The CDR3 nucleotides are TGTGCCAGCAGCTCGACCAGGGACAGGATTTACAATGAGCAGTTCTTC.

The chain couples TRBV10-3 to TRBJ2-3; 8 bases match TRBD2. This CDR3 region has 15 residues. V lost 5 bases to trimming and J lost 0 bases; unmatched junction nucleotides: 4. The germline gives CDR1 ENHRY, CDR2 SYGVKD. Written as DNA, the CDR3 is TGTGCCATCAGTCAACTAGCGGCTAGCACAGATACGCAGTATTTT. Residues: CAISQLAASTDTQYF.

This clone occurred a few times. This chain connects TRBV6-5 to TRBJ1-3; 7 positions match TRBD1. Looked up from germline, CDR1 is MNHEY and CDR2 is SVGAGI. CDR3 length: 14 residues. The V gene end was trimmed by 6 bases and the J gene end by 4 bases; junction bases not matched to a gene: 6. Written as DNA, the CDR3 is TGTGCCAGCAGACAGGGGAGGAGCGGAAACACCATATATTTT. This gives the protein CASRQGRSGNTIYF.